Listed below are T cell receptor beta chains from one sample, sequenced in a study of blood T cell repertoires in COVID-19. TCRdb's copy holds only in-frame clones and misses some; the assay was immunoSEQ multiplex PCR. The data hold approximately 190,000 clones, with about 88% observed a single time. Input material: PBMCs or T cells enriched from blood (not recorded which). The receptors were sampled from a woman in her thirties or forties in a cohort exposed to, infected with or recovered from COVID-19 (not recorded which). Each CDR3 is given with its conserved first and last residue. A D gene is named only where the DNA matches it firmly. Clone size is given for some rows only: seen once, a few or many times, or a class if the clone is expanded.

d_call	clone_size	v_call	j_call	cdr3_aa	cdr3_nt
NA	NA	TRBV5-1	TRBJ1-5	CASSLGGGQPQHF	TGCGCCAGCAGCTTGGGGGGCGGACAGCCCCAGCATTTT
NA	NA	TRBV27	TRBJ2-1	CASSRGYNEQFF	TGTGCCAGCAGTCGAGGGTACAATGAGCAGTTCTTC
TRBD2	NA	TRBV19	TRBJ2-1	CASSSLTSGWNYNEQFF	TGTGCCAGTAGTAGTCTGACTAGCGGATGGAACTACAATGAGCAGTTCTTC
NA	NA	TRBV12-1	TRBJ2-1	CASSSSGGGYNEQFF	TGTGCCAGCAGCTCTAGCGGGGGGGGGTACAATGAGCAGTTCTTC
NA	NA	TRBV4-2	TRBJ2-5	CASSPGVQGPSSHGTQYF	TGTGCCAGCAGCCCAGGGGTCCAGGGTCCTAGTAGCCACGGGACCCAGTACTTC
TRBD1	NA	TRBV4-1	TRBJ1-2	CASSHPRGQERHGYTF	TGCGCCAGCAGCCACCCCCGCGGACAGGAGCGCCATGGCTACACCTTC
NA	once	TRBV13	TRBJ2-5	CASSRGPGGQETQYF	TGTGCCAGCAGCCGAGGGCCAGGCGGACAAGAGACCCAGTACTTC
NA	NA	TRBV4-1	TRBJ2-5	CASSRTRGTETQYF	TGCGCCAGCAGCCGCACTAGGGGGACAGAGACCCAGTACTTC
NA	NA	TRBV18	TRBJ1-5	CASSPNRVDQPQHF	TGTGCCAGCTCACCCAACAGGGTGGACCAGCCCCAGCATTTT
NA	NA	TRBV19	TRBJ1-6	CASRSRGVGSPLHF	TGTGCCAGTAGGAGCAGGGGTGTTGGGTCACCCCTCCACTTT
TRBD1	once	TRBV29-1	TRBJ1-2	CSVEEDRVPFYGYTF	TGCAGCGTTGAAGAGGACAGGGTCCCTTTCTATGGCTACACCTTC
NA	few	TRBV29-1	TRBJ2-7	CSVVGQGGTYEQYF	TGCAGCGTCGTTGGACAGGGAGGGACCTACGAGCAGTACTTC
TRBD1	few	TRBV4-1	TRBJ2-5	CASSTGDQNQETQYF	TGCGCCAGCAGCACAGGGGACCAAAATCAAGAGACCCAGTACTTC
NA	NA	TRBV7-9	TRBJ1-5	CASSLGSDNQPQHF	TGTGCCAGCAGCTTAGGCAGTGACAATCAGCCCCAGCATTTT
TRBD2	NA	TRBV7-6	TRBJ2-7	CASSSLTSQSSYEQYF	TGTGCCAGCAGCAGTCTGACTAGCCAGAGCTCCTACGAGCAGTACTTC
NA	NA	TRBV7-8	TRBJ2-7	CASSPSPHTRGYEQYF	TGTGCCAGCAGCCCGAGCCCCCACACTCGGGGGTACGAGCAGTACTTC
NA	once	TRBV7-9	TRBJ1-2	CASSGRGRSYGYTF	TGTGCCAGCAGTGGTAGGGGCAGATCCTATGGCTACACCTTC
TRBD1	NA	TRBV3-1/TRBV3-2	TRBJ1-6	CASSHPGTDGSPLHF	TGTGCCAGCAGCCATCCCGGGACAGACGGTTCACCCCTCCACTTT
NA	NA	TRBV9	TRBJ1-6	CASSDSRGSPLHF	TGTGCCAGCAGCGATAGTAGAGGTTCACCCCTCCACTTT
NA	NA	TRBV11-3	TRBJ1-5	CAASDSYSNQPQHF	TGTGCCGCAAGTGACAGTTATAGCAATCAGCCCCAGCATTTT
NA	NA	TRBV9	TRBJ2-1	CASSEGDEQFF	TGTGCCAGCAGTGAGGGGGATGAGCAGTTCTTC
TRBD2	NA	TRBV2	TRBJ2-3	CASTSGTSTDTQYF	TGTGCCAGTACTAGCGGAACAAGCACAGATACGCAGTATTTT
TRBD2	NA	TRBV5-1	TRBJ2-1	CASSPGLAGHSSYNEQFF	TGCGCCAGCAGCCCGGGACTAGCGGGACATTCCTCCTACAATGAGCAGTTCTTC
TRBD1	NA	TRBV19	TRBJ1-4	CASSIVDRDKEKLFF	TGTGCCAGTAGTATAGTGGACAGGGACAAGGAAAAACTGTTTTTT
TRBD1	NA	TRBV4-1	TRBJ1-1	CASSHRRGRPDTEAFF	TGCGCCAGCAGCCACCGCAGGGGGCGCCCCGACACTGAAGCTTTCTTT
NA	NA	TRBV7-8	TRBJ1-6	CASSSTGVDSYNSPLHF	TGTGCCAGCAGCTCGACAGGAGTTGACTCCTATAATTCACCCCTCCACTTT
TRBD2	NA	TRBV6-2/TRBV6-3	TRBJ2-1	CASSSLPPGTSGTTYNEQFF	TGTGCCAGCAGTTCACTTCCACCCGGGACTAGCGGGACCACCTACAATGAGCAGTTCTTC
NA	once	TRBV13	TRBJ1-3	CASSLRQSGNTIYF	TGTGCCAGCAGCTTAAGACAGTCTGGAAACACCATATATTTT
NA	NA	TRBV19	TRBJ1-4	CASSIEKEPSQTGKLFF	TGTGCCAGTAGTATAGAGAAAGAGCCCTCTCAAACGGGAAAACTGTTTTTT
TRBD1	few	TRBV28	TRBJ1-5	CASRTGDQPQHF	TGTGCCAGCAGGACAGGGGATCAGCCCCAGCATTTT
NA	NA	TRBV6-5	TRBJ1-1	CASLPQRGEAFF	TGTGCCAGCCTGCCTCAAAGAGGTGAAGCTTTCTTT
TRBD1	NA	TRBV29-1	TRBJ1-5	CSVADRGNQPQHF	TGCAGCGTAGCTGACAGGGGCAATCAGCCCCAGCATTTT
NA	NA	TRBV4-1	TRBJ1-1	CASSQGGEGTEAFF	TGCGCCAGCAGCCAGGGGGGGGAGGGCACTGAAGCTTTCTTT
NA	NA	TRBV5-1	TRBJ1-1	CASSLGTERNEAFF	TGCGCCAGCAGCTTGGGGACAGAGAGGAATGAAGCTTTCTTT
NA	NA	TRBV5-1	TRBJ1-4	CASSGGTSLEKLFF	TGCGCCAGCAGCGGCGGGACGTCTTTGGAAAAACTGTTTTTT
NA	NA	TRBV10-1	TRBJ2-1	CASSVPRLASTYNEQFF	TGCGCCAGCAGTGTCCCCAGGCTAGCCTCGACCTACAATGAGCAGTTCTTC
NA	NA	TRBV19	TRBJ2-7	CASSIAGQAYEQYF	TGTGCCAGTAGTATAGCTGGGCAGGCGTACGAGCAGTACTTC
NA	few	TRBV3-1/TRBV3-2	TRBJ1-1	CASSHTGGTEAFF	TGTGCCAGCAGTCACACCGGGGGCACTGAAGCTTTCTTT
TRBD1	NA	TRBV27	TRBJ1-5	CASSFLAGGLLQPQHF	TGTGCCAGCAGTTTTTTAGCAGGGGGATTGTTGCAGCCCCAGCATTTT
NA	NA	TRBV7-9	TRBJ2-7	CASSPWTGVAYEQYF	TGTGCCAGCAGCCCGTGGACGGGGGTGGCCTACGAGCAGTACTTC
TRBD1	few	TRBV4-1	TRBJ2-7	CASSHYRDRTTYEQYF	TGCGCCAGCAGCCACTACCGGGACAGGACAACCTACGAGCAGTACTTC
NA	NA	TRBV19	TRBJ1-5	CASSLTGSNQPQHF	TGTGCCAGTAGTCTGACGGGGAGCAATCAGCCCCAGCATTTT
TRBD1	NA	TRBV10-1	TRBJ2-7	CASSLNRGYEQYF	TGCGCCAGCAGTTTAAACAGGGGTTACGAGCAGTACTTC
NA	NA	TRBV6-5	TRBJ2-7	CASSYDFYEQYF	TGTGCCAGCAGTTACGACTTCTACGAGCAGTACTTC
NA	once	TRBV3-1/TRBV3-2	TRBJ2-3	CASSQDYDEAGLTDTQYF	TGTGCCAGCAGCCAAGATTATGATGAGGCGGGGCTCACAGATACGCAGTATTTT
TRBD2	NA	TRBV13	TRBJ2-5	CASSSAGTRKETQYF	TGTGCCAGCAGTTCCGCCGGGACTAGGAAAGAGACCCAGTACTTC
TRBD2	few	TRBV7-8	TRBJ2-2	CASSSRSGTVTGELFF	TGTGCCAGCAGCTCTCGCAGCGGGACGGTCACCGGGGAGCTGTTTTTT
TRBD1	NA	TRBV5-1	TRBJ1-2	CASSGRTGRDYGYTF	TGCGCCAGCAGCGGGAGGACAGGACGAGACTATGGCTACACCTTC
NA	NA	TRBV9	TRBJ2-7	CASSAQLGTSPTYEQYF	TGTGCCAGCAGCGCTCAACTGGGGACAAGTCCAACCTACGAGCAGTACTTC
TRBD1	NA	TRBV7-9	TRBJ2-3	CASSLGGTGYTDTQYF	TGTGCCAGCAGCTTAGGCGGGACAGGTTATACAGATACGCAGTATTTT
NA	NA	TRBV9	TRBJ2-3	CASSVETSTDTQYF	TGTGCCAGCAGCGTAGAGACTAGCACAGATACGCAGTATTTT
NA	NA	TRBV10-3	TRBJ2-3	CAISEPGTFTDTQYF	TGTGCCATCAGTGAGCCCGGGACTTTCACAGATACGCAGTATTTT
NA	once	TRBV12-3/TRBV12-4	TRBJ1-1	CASSLMGSTEAFF	TGTGCCAGCAGTTTAATGGGCAGCACTGAAGCTTTCTTT